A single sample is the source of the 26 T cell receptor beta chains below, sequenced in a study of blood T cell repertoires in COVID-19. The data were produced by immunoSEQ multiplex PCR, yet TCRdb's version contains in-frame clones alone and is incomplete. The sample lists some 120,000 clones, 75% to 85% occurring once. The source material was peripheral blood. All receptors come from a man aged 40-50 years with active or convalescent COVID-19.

Written as DNA, the CDR3 is TGTGCCAGCGACAGGACTCCTCCAGTTGAGCAGTTCTTC. Translating gives CASDRTPPVEQFF. V is TRBV12-3 or TRBV12-4 and J is TRBJ2-1, with D possibly TRBD1 on 6 matching bases. This CDR3 comprises 13 residues. V was clipped by 8 bases and J by 9 bases, with 17 bases between them.

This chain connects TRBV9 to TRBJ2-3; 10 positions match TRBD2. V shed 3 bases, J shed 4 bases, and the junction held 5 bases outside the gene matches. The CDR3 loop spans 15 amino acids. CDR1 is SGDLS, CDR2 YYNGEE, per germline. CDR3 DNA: TGTGCCAGCAGCGCCCGAGCGGGGGGGTCAGATACGCAGTATTTT. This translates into CASSARAGGSDTQYF.

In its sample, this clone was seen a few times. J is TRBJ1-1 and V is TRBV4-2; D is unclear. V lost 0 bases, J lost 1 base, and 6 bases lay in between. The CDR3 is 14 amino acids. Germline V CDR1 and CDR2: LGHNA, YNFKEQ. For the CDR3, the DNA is TGTGCCAGCAGCCAAGACCCTCGGAACACTGAAGCTTTCTTT. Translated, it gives CASSQDPRNTEAFF.

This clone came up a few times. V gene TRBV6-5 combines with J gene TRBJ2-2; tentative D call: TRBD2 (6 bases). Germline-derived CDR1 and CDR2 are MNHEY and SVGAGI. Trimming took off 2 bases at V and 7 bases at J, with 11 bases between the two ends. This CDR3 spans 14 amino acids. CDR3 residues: CASSYRRESGELFF. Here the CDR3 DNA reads TGTGCCAGCAGTTACCGCCGGGAGAGCGGGGAGCTGTTTTTT.

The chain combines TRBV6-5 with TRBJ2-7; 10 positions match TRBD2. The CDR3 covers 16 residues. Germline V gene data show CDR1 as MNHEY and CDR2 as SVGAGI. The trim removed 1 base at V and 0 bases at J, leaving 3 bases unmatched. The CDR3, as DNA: TGTGCCAGCAGTTACTACGTAGCGGGAGGCTCCTACGAGCAGTACTTC. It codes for CASSYYVAGGSYEQYF.

CDR3 sequence: CASMSGGFYNEQFF. In nucleotides, the CDR3 is TGTGCCAGCATGAGCGGGGGCTTCTACAATGAGCAGTTCTTC. The chain combines TRBV6-5 with TRBJ2-1, with 8 bases identical to TRBD2. With V trimmed by 7 bases and J by 3 bases, 5 bases remained unmatched. CDR1 and CDR2 (germline): MNHEY, SVGAGI. The CDR3 is 14 residues long.

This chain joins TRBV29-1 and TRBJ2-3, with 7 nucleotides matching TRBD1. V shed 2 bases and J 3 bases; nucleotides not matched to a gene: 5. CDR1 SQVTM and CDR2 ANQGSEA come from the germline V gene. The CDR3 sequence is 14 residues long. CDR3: CSVETGDGTDTQYF. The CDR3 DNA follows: TGCAGCGTTGAAACAGGGGATGGGACAGATACGCAGTATTTT.

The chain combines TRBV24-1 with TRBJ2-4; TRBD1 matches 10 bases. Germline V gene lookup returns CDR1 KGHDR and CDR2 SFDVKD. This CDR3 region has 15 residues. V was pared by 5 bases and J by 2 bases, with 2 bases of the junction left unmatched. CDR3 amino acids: CATSGTGGTKNIQYF. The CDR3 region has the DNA TGTGCCACCAGTGGGACAGGGGGGACCAAAAACATTCAGTACTTC.

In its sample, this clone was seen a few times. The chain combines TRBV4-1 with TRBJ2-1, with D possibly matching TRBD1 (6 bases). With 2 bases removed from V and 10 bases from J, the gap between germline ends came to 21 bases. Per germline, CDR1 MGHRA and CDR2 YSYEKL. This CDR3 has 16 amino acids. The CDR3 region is CASSQSRTGPHEEQFF. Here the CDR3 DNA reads TGCGCCAGCAGCCAAAGTAGAACAGGGCCCCATGAGGAGCAGTTCTTC.

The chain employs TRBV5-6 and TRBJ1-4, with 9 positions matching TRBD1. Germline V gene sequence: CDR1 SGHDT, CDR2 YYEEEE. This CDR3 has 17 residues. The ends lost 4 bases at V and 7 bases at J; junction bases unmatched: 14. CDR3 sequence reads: CASSDTGGGLWGEKLFF. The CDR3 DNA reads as TGTGCCAGCAGCGACACAGGGGGCGGATTATGGGGTGAAAAACTGTTTTTT.

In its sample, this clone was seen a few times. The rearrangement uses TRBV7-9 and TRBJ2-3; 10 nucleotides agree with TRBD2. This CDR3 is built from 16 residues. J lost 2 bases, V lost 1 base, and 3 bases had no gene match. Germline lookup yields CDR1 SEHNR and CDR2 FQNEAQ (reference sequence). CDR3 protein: CASSLVSGGPTDTQYF. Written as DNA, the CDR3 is TGTGCCAGCAGCTTAGTTAGCGGGGGGCCCACAGATACGCAGTATTTT.

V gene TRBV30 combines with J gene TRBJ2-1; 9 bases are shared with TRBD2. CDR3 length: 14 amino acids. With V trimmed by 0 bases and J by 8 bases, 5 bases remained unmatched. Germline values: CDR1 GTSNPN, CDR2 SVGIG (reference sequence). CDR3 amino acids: CAWSVGGREDEQFF. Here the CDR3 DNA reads TGTGCCTGGAGTGTAGGCGGGAGGGAGGATGAGCAGTTCTTC.

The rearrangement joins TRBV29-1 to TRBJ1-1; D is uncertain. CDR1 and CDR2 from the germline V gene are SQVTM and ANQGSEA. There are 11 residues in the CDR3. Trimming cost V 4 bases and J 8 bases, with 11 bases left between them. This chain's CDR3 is CSVVVGREAFF. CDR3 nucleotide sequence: TGCAGCGTTGTGGTCGGCAGGGAAGCTTTCTTT.

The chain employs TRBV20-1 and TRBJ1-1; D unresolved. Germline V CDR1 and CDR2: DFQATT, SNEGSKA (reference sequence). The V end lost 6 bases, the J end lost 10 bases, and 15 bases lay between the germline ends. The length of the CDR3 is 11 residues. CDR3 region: CSAKRQNRAFF. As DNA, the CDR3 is TGCAGTGCAAAACGCCAAAACAGAGCTTTCTTT.

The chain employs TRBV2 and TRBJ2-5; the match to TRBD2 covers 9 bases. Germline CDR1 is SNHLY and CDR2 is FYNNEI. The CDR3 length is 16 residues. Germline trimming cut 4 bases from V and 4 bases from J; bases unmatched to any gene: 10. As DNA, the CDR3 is TGTGCCAGCAGTGGGGGTAGCGGGGGCGTTGGAGAGACCCAGTACTTC. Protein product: CASSGGSGGVGETQYF.

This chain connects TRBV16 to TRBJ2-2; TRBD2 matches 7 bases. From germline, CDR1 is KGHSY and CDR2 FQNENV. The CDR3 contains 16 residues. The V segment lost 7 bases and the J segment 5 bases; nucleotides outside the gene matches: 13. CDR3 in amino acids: CASTSFILGGTGELFF. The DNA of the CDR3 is TGTGCCAGCACCTCATTCATCCTCGGGGGGACCGGGGAGCTGTTTTTT. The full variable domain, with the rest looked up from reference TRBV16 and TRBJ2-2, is GEEVAQTPKHLVRGEGQKAKLYCAPIKGHSYVFWYQQVLKNEFKFLISFQNENVFDETGMPKERFSAKCLPNSPCSLEIQATKLEDSAVYFCASTSFILGGTGELFFGEGSRLTVL.

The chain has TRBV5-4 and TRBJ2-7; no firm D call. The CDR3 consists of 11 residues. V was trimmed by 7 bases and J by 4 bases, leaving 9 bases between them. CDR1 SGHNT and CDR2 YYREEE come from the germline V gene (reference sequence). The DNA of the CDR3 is TGTGCCAGCTCGAACTTGTACGAGCAGTACTTC. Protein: CASSNLYEQYF.

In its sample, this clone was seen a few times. The CDR3: CASSQEGTVFYEQYF. The CDR3, as DNA: TGTGCCAGCAGCCAAGAAGGGACAGTCTTCTACGAGCAGTACTTC. This chain uses TRBV14 with TRBJ2-7; the match to TRBD1 covers 7 bases. CDR3 length: 15 residues. CDR1 and CDR2 (germline): SGHDN, FVKESK. Germline trimming cut 0 bases from V and 3 bases from J; bases unmatched to any gene: 5. Looking up the rest from reference TRBV14 and TRBJ2-7 gives the full variable domain: EAGVTQFPSHSVIEKGQTVTLRCDPISGHDNLYWYRRVMGKEIKFLLHFVKESKQDESGMPNNRFLAERTGGTYSTLKVQPAELEDSGVYFCASSQEGTVFYEQYFGPGTRLTVT.

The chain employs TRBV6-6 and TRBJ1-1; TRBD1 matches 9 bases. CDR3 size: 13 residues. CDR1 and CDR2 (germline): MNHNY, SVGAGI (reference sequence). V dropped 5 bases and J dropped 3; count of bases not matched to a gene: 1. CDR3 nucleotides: TGTGCCAGCAGTCGGACAGGGGACACTGAAGCTTTCTTT. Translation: CASSRTGDTEAFF.

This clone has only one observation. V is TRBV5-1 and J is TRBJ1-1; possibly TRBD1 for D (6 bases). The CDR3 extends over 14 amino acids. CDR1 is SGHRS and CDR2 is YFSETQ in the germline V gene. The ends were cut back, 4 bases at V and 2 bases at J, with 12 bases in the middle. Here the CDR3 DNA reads TGCGCCAGCAGCGAGGGACACCATAACACTGAAGCTTTCTTT. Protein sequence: CASSEGHHNTEAFF.

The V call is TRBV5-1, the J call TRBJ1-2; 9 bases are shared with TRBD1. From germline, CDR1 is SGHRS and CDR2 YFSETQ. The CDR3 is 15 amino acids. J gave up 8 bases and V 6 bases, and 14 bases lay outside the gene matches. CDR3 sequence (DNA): TGCGCCAGCAAGGAACAGGGACAGGGCGGTGTAGGCTACACCTTC. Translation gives CASKEQGQGGVGYTF.

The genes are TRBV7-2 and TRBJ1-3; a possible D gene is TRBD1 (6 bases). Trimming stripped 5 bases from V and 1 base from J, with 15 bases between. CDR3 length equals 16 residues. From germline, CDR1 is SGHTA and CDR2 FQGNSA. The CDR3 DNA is TGTGCCAGCAGCCTCTTAACAGGGTTGTCTGGAAACACCATATATTTT. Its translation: CASSLLTGLSGNTIYF.

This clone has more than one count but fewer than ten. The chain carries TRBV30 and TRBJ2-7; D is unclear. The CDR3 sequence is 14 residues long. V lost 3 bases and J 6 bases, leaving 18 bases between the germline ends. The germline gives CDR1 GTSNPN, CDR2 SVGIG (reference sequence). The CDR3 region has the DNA TGTGCCTGGAGCCGAACTTCTCTTGGCGGCGAGCAGTACTTC. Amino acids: CAWSRTSLGGEQYF.

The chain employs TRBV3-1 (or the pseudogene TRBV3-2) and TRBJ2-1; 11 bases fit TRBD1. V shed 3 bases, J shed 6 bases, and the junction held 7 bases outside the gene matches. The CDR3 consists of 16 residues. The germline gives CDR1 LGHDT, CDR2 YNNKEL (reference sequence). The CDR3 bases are TGTGCCAGCAGCCAGTCCGGGACAGGGGGTGGCAATGAGCAGTTCTTC. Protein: CASSQSGTGGGNEQFF.

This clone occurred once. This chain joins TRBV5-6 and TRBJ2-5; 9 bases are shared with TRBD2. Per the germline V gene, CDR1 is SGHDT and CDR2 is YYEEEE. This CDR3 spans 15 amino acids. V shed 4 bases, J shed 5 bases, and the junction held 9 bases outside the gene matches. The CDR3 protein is CASSILSGSAETQYF. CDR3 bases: TGTGCCAGCAGCATACTTAGCGGGAGTGCGGAGACCCAGTACTTC.

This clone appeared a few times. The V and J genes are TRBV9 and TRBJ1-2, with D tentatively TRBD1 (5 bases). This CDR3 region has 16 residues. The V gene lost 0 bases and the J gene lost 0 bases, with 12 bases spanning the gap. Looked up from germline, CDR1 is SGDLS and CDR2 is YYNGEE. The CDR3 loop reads CASSVDAGGANYGYTF. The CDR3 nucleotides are TGTGCCAGCAGCGTAGACGCCGGGGGGGCTAACTATGGCTACACCTTC.